This TCR beta chain was retrieved from a study of regulatory T cells in long-lasting Graves disease. Study-level points and caveats: Reduced TCR diversity was observed in persistent Graves' patients versus newly diagnosed patients.

The germline V gene has CDR1 SGHDT and CDR2 YYEEEE. This CDR3 contains 15 residues. Trimming stripped 1 base from V and 5 bases from J, with 15 bases between. This clonotype was recorded a few times. What it binds is not known. Building of the TCR beta libraries involved iRepertoire HTBI primers and Arm-PCR of CDR3 regions. MiXCR, applied by TCRdb to the multiplex PCR reads, yields one record per CDR3 protein. The sample lists about 530,000 distinct CDR3 sequences, about 16% occurring once. The time point is: newly diagnosed GD, antithyroid drugs for less than 3 months. Extracted PBMC RNA gave rise to the TCR library. Patients were enrolled at an endocrinology department in Xi'an, China. The data also belong to a second study, concerning T cells in Graves' hyperthyroidism and ophthalmopathy.

The TCR comes from a woman aged 35 to 60 with Graves disease. Sequencing was performed on peripheral blood mononuclear cells (PBMCs), taken at new diagnosis, from a patient treated with antithyroid drugs. The chain is built from TRBV5-6 and TRBJ1-1; no reliable D call. The CDR3 DNA is TGTGCCAGCAGCTTGAGGAGGGCGTCGACGACTGAAGCTTTCTTT. Translation: CASSLRRASTTEAFF.